The source of this TCR beta chain is a study of T cells in localized non-small cell lung cancer (dated by TCRdb to the early 2020s). For context, the study as a whole: Comparing tumors with uninvolved tumor-adjacent lungs, the study looked at the T cell repertoires of 200 to 250 patients with early-stage NSCLC. NSCLC patients had a mean age of around 70 years, and approximately 140 were male and over 85 female. The cohort comprised a few hundred treatment-naïve NSCLC patients with resected, localized lung tumors.

Uninvolved adjacent lung was taken at least 2 cm from the tumor margin and confirmed free of atypia by two independent pathologists. At diagnosis, peripheral blood, uninvolved tumor-adjacent lung and tumor were collected and stored as a combination of fresh-frozen and FFPE material. About this clone itself: The antigen it binds to is not known. Qualities for individual bases were not recorded, and no much larger clone is one base off.

Points the paper makes about the study in general: Because multi-region tumor sequencing was not performed, intratumor heterogeneity could not be ruled out. Since the design was exploratory, TCR variables were selected using unadjusted p-values with no false-discovery rate correction. Longer overall survival was associated with higher blood T cell density, whereas shorter survival was associated with higher adjacent-lung clonality. Uninvolved tumor-adjacent lung showed the highest T cell clonality, higher than tumor, which suggests more focused antigenic responses in the adjacent lung. A median of 57 of the top 100 tumor clones turned up in the paired uninvolved adjacent lung, and some 28 of those clones also ranked among the top 100 of that same adjacent lung.

TCR beta CDR3 regions were sequenced from DNA using the immunoSEQ Assay. For the original study's pipeline: T cell density was computed as TCR beta template counts normalized to usable DNA estimated by amplifying housekeeping genes. Richness was estimated using the preseqR package, with extrapolation to 400,000 templates for PBMC samples and to 120,000 templates for tissue samples. Clonality was defined as one minus Pielou's evenness. Tissue-enriched TCRs were identified through differential abundance testing performed on productive amino-acid clonotypes, with a minimum total count of 5 and an alpha of 0.1. The Jaccard Index and the Morisita Overlap Index were used to measure how much the repertoires overlapped between compartments. GLIPH clustered TCR beta CDR3s with public tetramer-defined viral CDR3s; viral motifs required at least three viral sequences plus V-gene enrichment. The table was pulled from immuneACCESS by TCRdb, which kept in-frame rearrangements only. Such tables lose some clones; where checked, under half of the loss comes from unresolved V genes, and the rest has no known cause. The DNA was the basis for D and trimming; V, J and clone size are from that table. Across this sample there are approximately 2,800 clones, with around 25% seen only once. The top ten clones comprise about 20% of the sample.

The CDR3 covers 13 residues, taking in both the cysteine and the phenylalanine. Only CDR3 DNA remains: 39 bases, in frame from the first base. V is shortened by 2 bases, J by 0 bases, and the region joining them spans 8 bases. The germline V gene (reference sequence) supplies CDR1 GTSNPN and CDR2 SVGIG. Here the sequenced sample was normal lung tissue next to the tumor, taken before any cancer treatment. This clonotype originated in a female donor at least 60 years old with stage I squamous cell lung carcinoma. The chain is made from TRBV30 and TRBJ2-7; possibly the D gene is TRBD2, per 5 matching bases. The sequenced DNA: TGTGCCTGGAGTCAGCGGAGCTCCTACGAGCAGTACTTC. It is translated as CAWSQRSSYEQYF. Reference TRBV30 and TRBJ2-7 proteins supply the regions before and after the CDR3; the full variable domain is: SQTIHQWPATLVQPVGSPLSLECTVEGTSNPNLYWYRQAAGRGLQLLFYSVGIGQISSEVPQNLSASRPQDRQFILSSKKLLLSDSGFYLCAWSQRSSYEQYFGPGTRLTVT.